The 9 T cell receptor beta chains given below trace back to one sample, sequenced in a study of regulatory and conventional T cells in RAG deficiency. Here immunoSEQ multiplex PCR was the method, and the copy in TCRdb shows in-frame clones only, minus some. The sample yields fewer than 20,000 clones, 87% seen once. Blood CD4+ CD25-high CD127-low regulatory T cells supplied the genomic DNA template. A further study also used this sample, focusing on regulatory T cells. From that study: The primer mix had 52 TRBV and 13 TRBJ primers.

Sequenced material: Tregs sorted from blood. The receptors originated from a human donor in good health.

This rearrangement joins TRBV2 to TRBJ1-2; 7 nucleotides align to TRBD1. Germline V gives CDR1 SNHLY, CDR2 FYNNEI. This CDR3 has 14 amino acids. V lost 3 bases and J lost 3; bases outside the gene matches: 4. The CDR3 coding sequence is TGTGCCAGCAGTGAGCGGGACAGATACTATGGCTACACCTTC. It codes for CASSERDRYYGYTF.

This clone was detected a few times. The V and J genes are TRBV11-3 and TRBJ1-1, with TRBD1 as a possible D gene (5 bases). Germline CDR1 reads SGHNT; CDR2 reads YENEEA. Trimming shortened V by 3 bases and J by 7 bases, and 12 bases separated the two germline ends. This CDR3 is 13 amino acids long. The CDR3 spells CASSFRGKDEAFF. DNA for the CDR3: TGTGCCAGCAGCTTTAGGGGAAAGGATGAAGCTTTCTTT.

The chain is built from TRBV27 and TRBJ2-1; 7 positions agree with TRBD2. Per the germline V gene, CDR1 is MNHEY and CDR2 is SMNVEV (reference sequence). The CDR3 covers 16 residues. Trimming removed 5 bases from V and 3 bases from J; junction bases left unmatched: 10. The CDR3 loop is CASSLHSGFDYNEQFF. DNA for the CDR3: TGTGCCAGCAGTCTTCATAGCGGGTTTGACTACAATGAGCAGTTCTTC.

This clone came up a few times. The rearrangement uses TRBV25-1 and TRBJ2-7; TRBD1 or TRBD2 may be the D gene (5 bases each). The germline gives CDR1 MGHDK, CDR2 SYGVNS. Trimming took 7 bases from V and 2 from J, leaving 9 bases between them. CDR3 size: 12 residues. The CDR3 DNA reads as TGTGCCAGCAAATCGGGACCCTACGAGCAGTACTTC. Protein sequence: CASKSGPYEQYF.

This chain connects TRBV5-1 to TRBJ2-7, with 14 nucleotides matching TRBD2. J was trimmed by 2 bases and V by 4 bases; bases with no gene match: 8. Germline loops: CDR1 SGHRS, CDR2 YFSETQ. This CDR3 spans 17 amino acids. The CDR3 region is CASSPSGTSGSPYEQYF. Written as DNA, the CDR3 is TGCGCCAGCAGCCCCTCCGGGACTAGCGGGAGTCCCTACGAGCAGTACTTC.

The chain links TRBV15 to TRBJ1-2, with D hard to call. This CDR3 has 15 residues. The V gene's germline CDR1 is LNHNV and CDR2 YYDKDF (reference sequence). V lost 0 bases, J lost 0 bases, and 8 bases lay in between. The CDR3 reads CATSRDVAANYGYTF. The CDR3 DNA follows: TGTGCCACCAGCAGAGATGTCGCAGCTAACTATGGCTACACCTTC.

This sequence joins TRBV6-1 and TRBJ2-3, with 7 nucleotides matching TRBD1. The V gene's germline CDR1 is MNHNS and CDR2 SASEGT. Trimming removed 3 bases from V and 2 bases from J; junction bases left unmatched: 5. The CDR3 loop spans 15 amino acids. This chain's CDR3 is CASSEPGQFTDTQYF. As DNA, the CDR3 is TGTGCCAGCAGTGAGCCGGGACAGTTCACAGATACGCAGTATTTT.

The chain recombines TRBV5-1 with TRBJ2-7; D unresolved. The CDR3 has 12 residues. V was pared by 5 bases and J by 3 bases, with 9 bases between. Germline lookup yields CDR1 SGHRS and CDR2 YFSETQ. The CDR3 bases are TGCGCCAGCAGAGGACCAGTCTACGAGCAGTACTTC. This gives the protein CASRGPVYEQYF.

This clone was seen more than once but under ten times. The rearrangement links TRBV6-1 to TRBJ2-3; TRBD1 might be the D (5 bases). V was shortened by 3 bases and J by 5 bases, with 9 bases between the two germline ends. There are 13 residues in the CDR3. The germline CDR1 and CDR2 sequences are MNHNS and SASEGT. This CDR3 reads CASSDRVVDTQYF. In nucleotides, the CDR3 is TGTGCCAGCAGTGACAGGGTGGTAGATACGCAGTATTTT.